These T cell receptor beta chains were read from a single sample in a study of blood T cell repertoires in COVID-19. Measured with immunoSEQ multiplex PCR; TCRdb has only the in-frame clones, and not every one. The profile covers 25,000 to 30,000 clones, with around nine tenths appearing a single time and about 15% taken by the ten largest. The sequencing input was peripheral blood. These receptors all stem from a human donor in a cohort sampled during active COVID-19. Both conserved end residues are part of each CDR3. A D gene is named only where the DNA matches it firmly. Where a row states a size, it is once, few, many or the class of an expanded clone; other rows omit it.

NA,TRBJ1-1,TRBV29-1,NA,TGCAGCGGCCGACCAGGGCAGAACACTGAAGCTTTCTTT,CSGRPGQNTEAFF
NA,TRBJ1-6,TRBV4-1,TRBD1,TGCGCCAGCAGCCAAACCTTCCAGGGGGCGCCAAGGAATTCACCCCTCCACTTT,CASSQTFQGAPRNSPLHF
NA,TRBJ2-1,TRBV5-8,NA,TGTGCCAGCAGCTTGTGGCGGTCCACCTACAATGAGCAGTTCTTC,CASSLWRSTYNEQFF
once,TRBJ1-5,TRBV9,NA,TGTGCCAGCAGCGCCGAAGAGGGTAGCAATCAGCCCCAGCATTTT,CASSAEEGSNQPQHF
NA,TRBJ1-4,TRBV29-1,NA,TGCAGCGCCCACGGAGATAATGAAAAACTGTTTTTT,CSAHGDNEKLFF
NA,TRBJ2-7,TRBV5-6,NA,TGTGCCAGCAGCTTGGGACTGGGCGAGCAGTACTTC,CASSLGLGEQYF
NA,TRBJ2-1,TRBV9,NA,TGTGCCAGCAGCCCCCACGTACGCCCGAGTCACAATGAGCAGTTCTTC,CASSPHVRPSHNEQFF
NA,TRBJ2-1,TRBV6-1,TRBD2,TGTGCCAGCAGTGAAAGCGTCGGCGGGGGGGGCAATGAGCAGTTCTTC,CASSESVGGGGNEQFF
NA,TRBJ2-1,TRBV19,TRBD2,TGTGCCAGTAGTCCCGGACTAGAGAACAATGAGCAGTTCTTC,CASSPGLENNEQFF
NA,TRBJ2-7,TRBV29-1,NA,TGCAGCGTCAAACGCGGGACAGCCAACTCCTACGAGCAGTACTTC,CSVKRGTANSYEQYF
once,TRBJ2-5,TRBV11-3,NA,TGTGCCAGCAGCTCCCTAGAGACCCAGTACTTC,CASSSLETQYF
NA,TRBJ2-7,TRBV19,TRBD1,TGTGCCAGTAGTATATTGGGCCAGGGGGCTTACGAGCAGTACTTC,CASSILGQGAYEQYF
NA,TRBJ2-1,TRBV7-9,NA,TGTGCCAGCAGCTTCGGATCACTAAATGAGCAGTTCTTC,CASSFGSLNEQFF
NA,TRBJ1-4,TRBV5-4,TRBD1,TGTGCCAGCAGCCCGGGACAGGGGGCTATGACTAATGAAAAACTGTTTTTT,CASSPGQGAMTNEKLFF